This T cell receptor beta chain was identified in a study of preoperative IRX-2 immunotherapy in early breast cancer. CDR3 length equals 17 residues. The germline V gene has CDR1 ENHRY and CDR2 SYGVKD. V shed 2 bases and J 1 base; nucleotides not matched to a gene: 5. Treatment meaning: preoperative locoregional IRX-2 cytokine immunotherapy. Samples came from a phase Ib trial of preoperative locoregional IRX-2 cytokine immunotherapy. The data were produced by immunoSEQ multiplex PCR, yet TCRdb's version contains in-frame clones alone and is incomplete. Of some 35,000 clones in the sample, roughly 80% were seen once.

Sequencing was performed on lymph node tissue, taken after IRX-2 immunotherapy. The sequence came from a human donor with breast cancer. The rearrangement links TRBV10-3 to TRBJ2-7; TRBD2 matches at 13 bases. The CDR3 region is CAISERGTSGVSYEQYF. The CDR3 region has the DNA TGTGCCATCAGTGAGCGGGGGACTAGCGGGGTTTCCTACGAGCAGTACTTC.